This T cell receptor (beta chain) was captured in a study of OX40 agonist ivuxolimab in advanced cancers. About the investigation overall: Ivuxolimab, which targeted the costimulatory receptor OX40 (CD134), was an agonistic, fully human IgG2 monoclonal antibody. Intravenous ivuxolimab was administered to patients every 2 weeks at six dose levels: 0.01, 0.1, 0.3, 1.5, 3 and 10 mg/kg. Of the 50 to 55 dose-escalation patients, hepatocellular carcinoma was present in around 19, melanoma in around 15, renal cell carcinoma in 9 and head and neck cancer in 9. In the dose-escalation cohort, roughly 82% of patients were male, and the mean age was roughly 56 years with a range of about 20 to 90. Patients were allowed to have had prior anti-PD-1, anti-PD-L1 or anti-CTLA-4 therapy, and around 37% of the dose-escalation patients had previously received checkpoint inhibitors. Partial responses occurred in three dose-escalation patients: two with cutaneous melanoma and one with hepatocellular carcinoma. Peripheral TCRbeta sequencing was intended to test whether TCR sequence diversity was altered and clonal T-cell expansion was caused by ivuxolimab. The paper covers the monotherapy dose-escalation part of the phase I ivuxolimab trial, which included N ≈ 54 patients. Results the study describes overall, beyond this receptor: After ivuxolimab, expanded clones were on average more numerous among CD8+ T cells than among CD4+ T cells. The antigen specificity of the peripheral T cells that underwent clonal expansion was not determined. At doses of 0.1 to 3.0 mg/kg, clonal expansion of both CD4+ and CD8+ T cells in blood was seen between baseline and week 6. In the 0.1-3.0 mg/kg groups, partial responders had among the lowest normalized peripheral clonal expansion, particularly in CD8+ T cells. Low levels of normalized T-cell clonal expansion were also shown by some nonresponding patients.

Patients with a history of autoimmune disease or receiving systemic immunosuppression were excluded from the trial. In every dose cohort, peripheral blood was drawn for TCR sequencing at baseline, cycle 4 day 1, and cycle 7 day 1. The samples were drawn from a first-in-human, open-label, multicenter phase I dose-escalation trial of ivuxolimab. Adults with locally advanced or metastatic head and neck squamous cell, hepatocellular, melanoma or renal cell carcinoma were enrolled in the trial. CD4+ and CD8+ T cells were sorted separately from peripheral blood before TCR sequencing. For sequencing of the TCRbeta CDR3 region, genomic DNA was extracted from the sorted cells. The immunoSEQ Assay was used for sequencing of TCRbeta CDR3 regions. The clones in this table, taken by TCRdb from immuneACCESS, are in-frame only. Not every clone is retained; where verified, under half of the shortfall comes from an unresolved V gene, and the cause of the rest is unknown. The sample table lists roughly 70,000 clones, around nine tenths of them with a count of one. The ten largest clonotypes hold about 5.5% of the sample.

Turning to this clone: Its antigen remains unidentified. Nothing much larger sits one base from this clone, and base qualities are not available.

The CDR3, from cysteine to phenylalanine, totals 15 residues. Of the read, only the CDR3 DNA is kept; its 45 bases are in frame from base 1. Here V drops 3 bases and J drops 3 bases, and the junction holds 4 bases not matched to any gene. CDR1 and CDR2, per the germline V gene, are SGHDT and YYEEEE. This chain is built from TRBV5-6 and TRBJ1-3, with 9 bases aligning to TRBD1. Sequencing used CD4+ or CD8+ T cells sorted from blood, obtained in a trial of the OX40 agonist ivuxolimab. The clonotype comes from an adult with an advanced solid tumor such as melanoma, head and neck, liver or kidney cancer. The CDR3: CASSYGQGLGNTIYF. At the DNA level, the sequence is TGTGCCAGCAGCTATGGACAGGGGCTTGGAAACACCATATATTTT.